This T cell receptor (beta chain) was profiled in a study of T cell responses to AZD1222 COVID-19 vaccine. Sequencing was performed with immunoSEQ multiplex PCR; in TCRdb, only in-frame clones are kept and a portion is missing. The table shows approximately 220,000 clones, with under 95% occurring only once. This CDR3 spans 15 amino acids. CDR1 is MNHEY and CDR2 is SVGEGT in the germline V gene. Trimming took 5 bases from V and 0 from J; bases not matched to a gene: 4. V and J are TRBV6-2 or TRBV6-3 and TRBJ1-5, with 7 bases identical to TRBD1. Sequences were derived from peripheral blood, sampled on day 0 of MenACWY control vaccination. The clonotype comes from an adult in good health. For the CDR3, the DNA is TGTGCCAGCAGTAGGGGGACAGTTAGCAATCAGCCCCAGCATTTT. Translating gives CASSRGTVSNQPQHF.